One T cell receptor beta chain is described in this entry. From CD4+ cells came CD45RA+ naive and CD45RA-negative memory subsets. The V end was cut by 2 bases, the J end by 1 base, with 9 bases between. Germline CDR1 reads SGHTA; CDR2 reads FQGNSA. The length of the CDR3 is 14 residues. This entry comes from a study of shared clonotypes between healthy human individuals. The wider study: Samples came from two female and a few male donors aged 18 to 49.

The repertoire was sequenced with immunoSEQ multiplex PCR; TCRdb's copy has only in-frame clones and lacks some. Of about 2.4 million clones in the sample, over 85% were seen once. Specimen: naive CD4+ T cells from PBMCs. Subset described: CD45RA+ positively selected. The origin of this receptor is a man between 18 and 29 years old in good health. Some clones in this sample may be carry-over from other donors' samples. The chain couples TRBV7-2 to TRBJ2-7; D not certain. CDR3 nucleotides: TGTGCCAGCAGCTTAATAACCAGGTCCTACGAGCAGTACTTC. Its protein is CASSLITRSYEQYF.